The rows below give T cell receptor beta chains drawn from one sample of a study of STAT5B mutations in CD4+ large granular lymphocyte leukemia. The table came from immunoSEQ multiplex PCR; TCRdb's copy has only in-frame clones and leaves some out. The sample records under 40,000 clones, nearly 80% being singletons. The sample was CD4+ T cells from blood buffy coats. Receptor source: a human donor in good health. The CDR3 runs from the conserved cysteine through the conserved F or W. D genes are given only for firm matches. Part of the rows lack a size; the others show once, few, many or a class for expanded clones.

>NA|NA|TRBJ2-2|TRBV11-2|15
TGTGCCAGCAGCTTAAGACCTGCGAACACCGGGGAGCTGTTTTTT
CASSLRPANTGELFF
>NA|once|TRBJ2-2|TRBV29-1|16
TGCAGCGTTGTGGGGAATCTACAGGGTAGGGCCGGGGAGCTGTTTTTT
CSVVGNLQGRAGELFF
>NA|NA|TRBJ1-2|TRBV25-1|12
TGTGCCAGCACCAACACAAACTATGGCTACACCTTC
CASTNTNYGYTF
>TRBD2|NA|TRBJ2-1|TRBV7-8|13
TGTGCCAGCCGGACTAGCGGGTCCCATGAGCAGTTCTTC
CASRTSGSHEQFF
>TRBD2|NA|TRBJ2-3|TRBV7-9|15
TGTGCCAGCAGCGAGGGTAGCGGGAGCGAGGCTACGCAGTATTTT
CASSEGSGSEATQYF
>NA|NA|TRBJ1-5|TRBV5-1|13
TGCGCCAGCAGCTTTGGGGTGGGGGAGCCCCAGCATTTT
CASSFGVGEPQHF
>NA|once|TRBJ1-1|TRBV6-6|12
TGTGCCAGCAGTCCGAGTTCGGGGTCGGCTTTCTTT
CASSPSSGSAFF
>NA|few|TRBJ1-5|TRBV30|13
TGTGCCTGGAGTTTCGGGCAAGACCAGCCCCAGCATTTT
CAWSFGQDQPQHF
>TRBD2|once|TRBJ2-5|TRBV6-1|14
TGTGCCAGCAGTCGCGGGGGGAACCAAGAGACCCAGTACTTC
CASSRGGNQETQYF
>NA|NA|TRBJ2-4|TRBV30|15
TGTGCCTGGAGAGCTTTCGAAGAACCCAAAAACATTCAGTACTTC
CAWRAFEEPKNIQYF
>NA|NA|TRBJ2-3|TRBV6-5|15
TGTGCCAGCACCAAGGGGCAGGGGAGGTTAGATACGCAGTATTTT
CASTKGQGRLDTQYF
>TRBD2|NA|TRBJ2-3|TRBV5-4|15
TGTGCCAGCAGCCCGGGACTAGCGGTCACAGATACGCAGTATTTT
CASSPGLAVTDTQYF
>NA|NA|TRBJ1-2|TRBV7-6|13
TGTGCCAGCAGCTTTTCAGGGAACTATGGCTACACCTTC
CASSFSGNYGYTF
>NA|once|TRBJ1-4|TRBV4-2|15
TGTGCCAGCAGCCAAGTAGTCCAGGGTGGGGAAAAACTGTTTTTT
CASSQVVQGGEKLFF
>NA|few|TRBJ1-5|TRBV6-1|16
TGTGCCAGCAGTGACGTGGGAGTCGGGAGCAATCAGCCCCAGCATTTT
CASSDVGVGSNQPQHF
>NA|NA|TRBJ2-7|TRBV7-2|14
TGTGCCAGCAGCTTACTGGGTTCTTCCTACGAGCAGTACTTC
CASSLLGSSYEQYF
>NA|NA|TRBJ2-3|TRBV4-2|15
TGTGCCAGCAGCCAAGGGAGACAGGGCACAGATACGCAGTATTTT
CASSQGRQGTDTQYF
>TRBD2|NA|TRBJ2-4|TRBV30|13
TGTGCCTGGAGGACTAGCGGGTTGAGGATTCAGTACTTC
CAWRTSGLRIQYF
>TRBD1|NA|TRBJ1-1|TRBV23-1|13
TGCGCCAGCAGGGGACAGGATAACACTGAAGCTTTCTTT
CASRGQDNTEAFF
>TRBD1|NA|TRBJ2-5|TRBV5-1|15
TGCGCCAGCAGCGGGACAGGGTGGTTGGGAGAGACCCAGTACTTC
CASSGTGWLGETQYF
>TRBD2|NA|TRBJ2-3|TRBV2|15
TGTGCCAGCAGTGAGCTAGCGGGAGGAATAGATACGCAGTATTTT
CASSELAGGIDTQYF
>TRBD1|NA|TRBJ1-2|TRBV7-8|12
TGTGCCAGCAGCTCCCCGCAGGGGGGGAACACCTTC
CASSSPQGGNTF
>NA|NA|TRBJ1-1|TRBV6-5|14
TGTGCCAGCAGCGACGGTGTGATGAACACTGAAGCTTTCTTT
CASSDGVMNTEAFF
>NA|NA|TRBJ2-7|TRBV6-1|15
TGTGCCAGCAGTGTGTTGGTTGGGGACTCCTACGAGCAGTACTTC
CASSVLVGDSYEQYF
>NA|NA|TRBJ1-5|TRBV4-1|18
TGCGCCAGCAGCCAGACCATAGGGGGGGCAGGGCAAAGACAGCCCCAGCATTTT
CASSQTIGGAGQRQPQHF
>TRBD1|NA|TRBJ2-3|TRBV6-5|14
TGTGCCACCACCCGGGACAGGAGCACAGATACGCAGTATTTT
CATTRDRSTDTQYF
>TRBD2|NA|TRBJ2-3|TRBV7-2|16
TGTGCCAGCAGCGTCACTAGCGGGAGGGCCCCAGATACGCAGTATTTT
CASSVTSGRAPDTQYF
>TRBD1|NA|TRBJ2-5|TRBV19|15
TGTGCCAGTAGTAATCCGGGACAGGGGGTGGAGACCCAGTACTTC
CASSNPGQGVETQYF
>TRBD1|NA|TRBJ2-1|TRBV15|19
TGTGCCACCAGCACGCCCCGGGACAGGGTTTGGGGTTTGGGAAATGAGCAGTTCTTC
CATSTPRDRVWGLGNEQFF
>TRBD1|once|TRBJ1-1|TRBV19|17
TGTGCCAGTAGTATAACGGCAGGGGGCCTGGGGGGGACTGAAGCTTTCTTT
CASSITAGGLGGTEAFF
>TRBD2|few|TRBJ2-5|TRBV10-3|13
TGTGCCATGAGTAGCGGGAGCCAAGAGACCCAGTACTTC
CAMSSGSQETQYF
>NA|NA|TRBJ2-7|TRBV7-6|14
TGTGCCAGCAGCTTTAACCCCGGGTGGCACGAGCAGTACTTC
CASSFNPGWHEQYF
>NA|few|TRBJ1-2|TRBV7-9|15
TGTGCCAGCAGCTCGATCCGGACCCCTAACTATGGCTACACCTTC
CASSSIRTPNYGYTF
>TRBD1|few|TRBJ1-2|TRBV30|14
TGTGCCTGGCTTAGACAGGGGACTAACTATGGCTACACCTTC
CAWLRQGTNYGYTF
>NA|once|TRBJ2-7|TRBV5-5|14
TGTGCCAGCAGCAGGGACTCTAATAACTACGAGCAGTACTTC
CASSRDSNNYEQYF
>NA|once|TRBJ1-5|TRBV7-8|14
TGTGCCAGCAGCTTAGCCAGGTTAAATCAGCCCCAGCATTTT
CASSLARLNQPQHF
>NA|NA|TRBJ2-7|TRBV15|16
TGTGCCACCAGCAGAGAAAAGGGACAAAGCTCCTACGAGCAGTACTTC
CATSREKGQSSYEQYF
>NA|NA|TRBJ2-7|TRBV19|14
TGTGCCAGTAGTATATCCCAGGGATCCTACGAGCAGTACTTC
CASSISQGSYEQYF
>TRBD2|NA|TRBJ2-5|TRBV2|12
TGTGCCAGCGGGACTACACAAGAGACCCAGTACTTC
CASGTTQETQYF
>TRBD2|NA|TRBJ2-1|TRBV7-2|15
TGTGCCAGCAGCTTCGACGGGGGGGGATACAATGAGCAGTTCTTC
CASSFDGGGYNEQFF
>NA|NA|TRBJ2-1|TRBV7-9|16
TGTGCCAGCAGCTTAGGCTCGGGACGGACTTACTATGAGCAGTTCTTC
CASSLGSGRTYYEQFF
>NA|NA|TRBJ2-7|TRBV6-1|11
TGTGCCAGCAGTGAACGGTACGAGCAGTACTTC
CASSERYEQYF
>TRBD1|NA|TRBJ2-7|TRBV7-2|13
TGTGCCAGCAGCCGACAGGGGGCCTGGGAGCAGTACTTC
CASSRQGAWEQYF
>TRBD1|NA|TRBJ2-5|TRBV5-1|15
TGCGCCAGCAGCCGCCTCGGGGACAGGGAAGAGACCCAGTACTTC
CASSRLGDREETQYF
>NA|NA|TRBJ2-1|TRBV11-2|15
TGTGCCAGCAGCTACCCAGGAGGGCTCTACAATGAGCAGTTCTTC
CASSYPGGLYNEQFF
>NA|NA|TRBJ1-3|TRBV6-6|15
TGTGCCAGCAGTTACAGTCAGGGCCCTGGAAACACCATATATTTT
CASSYSQGPGNTIYF
>NA|once|TRBJ1-3|TRBV5-6|16
TGTGCCAGCAGCTTGGGGGGGATTCAACTGGGAAACACCATATATTTT
CASSLGGIQLGNTIYF
>NA|NA|TRBJ2-3|TRBV19|15
TGTGCCAGTAGCCCTAAAGGGGACGTCAGGTTAACGCAGTATTTT
CASSPKGDVRLTQYF
>NA|NA|TRBJ1-1|TRBV20-1|10
TGCAGTCAATTGAACACTGAAGCTTTCTTT
CSQLNTEAFF
>NA|few|TRBJ1-1|TRBV29-1|13
TGCAGCGTCTCCGGGACCATGAACACTGAAGCTTTCTTT
CSVSGTMNTEAFF